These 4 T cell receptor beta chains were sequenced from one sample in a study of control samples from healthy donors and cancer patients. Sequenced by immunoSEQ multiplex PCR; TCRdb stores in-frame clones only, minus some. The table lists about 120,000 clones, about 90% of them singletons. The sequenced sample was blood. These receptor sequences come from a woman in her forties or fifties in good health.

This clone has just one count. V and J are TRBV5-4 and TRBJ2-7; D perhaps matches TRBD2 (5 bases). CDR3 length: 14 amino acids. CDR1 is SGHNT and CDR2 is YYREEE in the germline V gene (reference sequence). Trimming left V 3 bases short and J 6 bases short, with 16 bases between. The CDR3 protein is CASSSTGKTCEQYF. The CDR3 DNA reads TGTGCCAGCAGCTCTACCGGGAAGACCTGCGAGCAGTACTTC.

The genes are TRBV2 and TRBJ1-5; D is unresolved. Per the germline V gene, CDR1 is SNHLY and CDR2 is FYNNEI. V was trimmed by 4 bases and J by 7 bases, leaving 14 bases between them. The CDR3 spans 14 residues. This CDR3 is CASSVSTVQQPQHF. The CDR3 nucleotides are TGTGCCAGCAGTGTTAGTACAGTCCAACAGCCCCAGCATTTT. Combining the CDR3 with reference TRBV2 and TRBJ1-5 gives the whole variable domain EPEVTQTPSHQVTQMGQEVILRCVPISNHLYFYWYRQILGQKVEFLVSFYNNEISEKSEIFDDQFSVERPDGSNFTLKIRSTKLEDSAMYFCASSVSTVQQPQHFGDGTRLSIL.

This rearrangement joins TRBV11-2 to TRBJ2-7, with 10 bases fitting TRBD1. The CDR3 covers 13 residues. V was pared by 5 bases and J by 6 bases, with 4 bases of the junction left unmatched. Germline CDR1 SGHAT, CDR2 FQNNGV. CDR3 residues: CASSRDRGLEQYF. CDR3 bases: TGTGCCAGCAGCAGAGACAGGGGGCTCGAGCAGTACTTC.

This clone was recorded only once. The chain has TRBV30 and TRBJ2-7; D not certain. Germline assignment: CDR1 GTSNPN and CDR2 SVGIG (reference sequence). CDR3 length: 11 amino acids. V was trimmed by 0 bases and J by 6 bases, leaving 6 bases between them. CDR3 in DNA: TGTGCCTGGAGTGTAGGAAGCGAGCAGTACTTC. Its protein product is CAWSVGSEQYF.